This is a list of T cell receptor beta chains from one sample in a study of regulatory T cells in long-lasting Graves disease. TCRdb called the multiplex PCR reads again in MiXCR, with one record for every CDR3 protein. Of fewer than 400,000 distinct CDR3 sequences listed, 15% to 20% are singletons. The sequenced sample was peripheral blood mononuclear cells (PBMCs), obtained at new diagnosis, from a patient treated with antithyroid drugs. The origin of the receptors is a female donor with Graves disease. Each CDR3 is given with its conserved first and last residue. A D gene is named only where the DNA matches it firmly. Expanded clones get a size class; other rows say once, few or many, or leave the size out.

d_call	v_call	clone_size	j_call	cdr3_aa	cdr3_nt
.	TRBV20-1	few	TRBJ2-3	CSALRGPSDTQYF	TGCAGTGCTCTGCGGGGGCCTTCAGATACGCAGTATTTT
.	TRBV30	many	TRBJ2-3	CAWTQTDTQYF	TGTGCCTGGACGCAGACAGATACGCAGTATTTT
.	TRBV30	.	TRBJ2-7	CAWSVRGRRSSYEQYF	TGTGCCTGGAGTGTACGAGGCAGGCGGAGCTCCTACGAGCAGTACTTC
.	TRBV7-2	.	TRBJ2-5	CASTPGETQYF	TGTGCCAGCACCCCTGGGGAGACCCAGTACTTC
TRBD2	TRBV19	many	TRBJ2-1	CASSSSGRAYNEQFF	TGTGCCAGTAGTTCTAGCGGGAGGGCCTACAATGAGCAGTTCTTC
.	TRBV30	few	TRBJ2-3	CAWSVRGQRTDTQYF	TGTGCCTGGAGTGTAAGGGGCCAGCGCACAGATACGCAGTATTTT
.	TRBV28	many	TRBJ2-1	CASSTGTGAYSEQFF	TGTGCCAGCAGCACCGGGACTGGGGCGTACAGTGAGCAGTTCTTC
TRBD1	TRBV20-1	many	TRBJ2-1	CSARERRTGGNNEQFF	TGCAGTGCTAGAGAACGCAGGACAGGGGGAAACAATGAGCAGTTCTTC
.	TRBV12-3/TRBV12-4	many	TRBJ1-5	CASSFYRVDQPQHF	TGTGCCAGCAGTTTCTACAGGGTTGATCAGCCCCAGCATTTT
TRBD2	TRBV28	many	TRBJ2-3	CASSTGLAGDSTDTQYF	TGTGCCAGCAGTACGGGACTAGCGGGAGATTCTACAGATACGCAGTATTTT
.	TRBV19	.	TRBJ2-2	CASSIGANTGGLFF	TGTGCCAGTAGTATAGGGGCGAACACCGGGGGGCTGTTTTTT
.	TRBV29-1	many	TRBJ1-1	CSVGRLMNTEAFF	TGCAGCGTTGGTCGCCTCATGAACACTGAAGCTTTCTTT
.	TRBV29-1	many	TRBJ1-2	CSVEGGQDGYTF	TGCAGCGTTGAAGGCGGACAAGATGGCTACACCTTC
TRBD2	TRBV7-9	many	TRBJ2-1	CASSFQSGRNRHEQFF	TGTGCCAGCAGCTTTCAGAGCGGGAGGAATAGGCATGAGCAGTTCTTC